What follows are 2 T cell receptor beta chains derived from one specimen sequenced in a study of vaccination and CD4 T cells after COVID-19. Their target antigens are unknown. Treatment noted: roughly nine-day PBMC culture with coronavirus spike peptide pools or control peptides (ViraFEST assay). With the Oncomine TCR Beta short-read assay, DNA from cultured CD4+ T cells was sequenced. In TCRdb, the PCR reads were re-called with MiXCR into one record per CDR3 protein. The profile shows 9,000 to 15,000 distinct CDR3 sequences, roughly 48% of them singletons. The sample consisted of CD4+ T cells from blood, cultured in vitro. The receptors derive from a human donor who had recovered from COVID-19.

This chain connects TRBV10-3 to TRBJ1-1, with a possible D match to TRBD1 (5 bases). The V gene's germline CDR1 is ENHRY and CDR2 SYGVKD. Trimming removed 2 bases at V and 5 bases at J, with 15 bases between. This CDR3 comprises 15 residues. The CDR3 region has the DNA TGTGCCATCAGTGAGCGGGGGAGGGTTAGTACTGAAGCTTTCTTT. It encodes CAISERGRVSTEAFF.

This clonotype was counted only a few times. The chain is built from TRBV2 and TRBJ2-3; D remains ambiguous. V lost 6 bases, J lost 0 bases, and 7 bases lay in between. CDR3 length: 13 residues. Germline V CDR1 and CDR2: SNHLY, FYNNEI. The CDR3 loop reads CASRETSTDTQYF. The CDR3 nucleotides read TGTGCCAGCAGAGAGACTAGCACAGATACGCAGTATTTT. Variable domain in full (rest from reference TRBV2 and TRBJ2-3): EPEVTQTPSHQVTQMGQEVILRCVPISNHLYFYWYRQILGQKVEFLVSFYNNEISEKSEIFDDQFSVERPDGSNFTLKIRSTKLEDSAMYFCASRETSTDTQYFGPGTRLTVL.